This TCR beta chain stems from a study of T cell changes during pregnancy in multiple sclerosis. Sequencing used immunoSEQ multiplex PCR; TCRdb keeps in-frame clones, though not all of them. Among approximately 80,000 clones listed, approximately 95% were seen once. CDR3 length equals 13 residues. V was cut by 2 bases and J by 6 bases, with 8 bases left in between. Germline CDR1 reads KGHSH; CDR2 reads LQKENI. The sequenced sample was peripheral blood, obtained in the second trimester of pregnancy. The receptor comes from a female donor in good health, enrolled as a control in a pregnancy study. The chain is built from TRBV18 and TRBJ2-1; D ambiguous. The CDR3 spells CASSPFPINEQFF. Here the CDR3 DNA reads TGTGCCAGCTCACCATTCCCAATCAATGAGCAGTTCTTC. The complete variable domain, with remaining parts taken from reference TRBV18 and TRBJ2-1, reads NAGVMQNPRHLVRRRGQEARLRCSPMKGHSHVYWYRQLPEEGLKFMVYLQKENIIDESGMPKERFSAEFPKEGPSILRIQQVVRGDSAAYFCASSPFPINEQFFGPGTRLTVL.